This TCR beta chain was sequenced for a study of OX40 agonist ivuxolimab in advanced cancers. Whole-study context: Among those treated, three patients had partial responses, one with hepatocellular carcinoma and two with cutaneous melanoma. Whole-study results and caveats: Those patients achieving a partial response at 0.1-3.0 mg/kg showed among the lowest clonal expansion.

Drawing of blood for sampling happened at baseline, at cycle 4 day 1, and at cycle 7 day 1. Note on this clone: Its matching antigen is unknown.

TCRdb's table, derived via immunoSEQ multiplex PCR, lists solely in-frame clones and lacks some. The repertoire holds about 11,000 clones, with around nine tenths as singletons. The CDR3 contains 14 residues. Germline V lookup: CDR1 MDHEN, CDR2 SYDVKM. Trimming removed 5 bases at V and 4 bases at J, with 11 bases between. The sample was CD4+ or CD8+ T cells sorted from blood, taken in a trial of the OX40 agonist ivuxolimab. The rearrangement links TRBV28 to TRBJ2-2, with D perhaps TRBD2 (5 bases). This clonotype was sampled from an adult with an advanced solid tumor such as melanoma, head and neck, liver or kidney cancer. The CDR3 region has the DNA TGTGCCAGCAGTGGGAGCTTGGGCACCGGGGAGCTGTTTTTT. Amino acids: CASSGSLGTGELFF.